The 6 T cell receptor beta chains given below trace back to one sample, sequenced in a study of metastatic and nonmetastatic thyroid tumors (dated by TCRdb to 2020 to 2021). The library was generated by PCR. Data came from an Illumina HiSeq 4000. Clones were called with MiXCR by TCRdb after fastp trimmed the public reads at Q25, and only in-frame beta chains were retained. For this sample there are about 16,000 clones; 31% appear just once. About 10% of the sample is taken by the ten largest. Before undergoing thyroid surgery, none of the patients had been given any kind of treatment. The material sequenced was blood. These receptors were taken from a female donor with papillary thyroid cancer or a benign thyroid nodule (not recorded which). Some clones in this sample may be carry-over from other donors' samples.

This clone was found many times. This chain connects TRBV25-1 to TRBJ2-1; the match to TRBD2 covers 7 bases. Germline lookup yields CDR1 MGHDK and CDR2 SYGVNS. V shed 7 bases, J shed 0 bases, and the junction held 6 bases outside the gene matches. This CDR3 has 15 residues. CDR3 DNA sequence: TGTGCCAGCAAATACGGGGGGAGCTCCTACAATGAGCAGTTCTTC. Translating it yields CASKYGGSSYNEQFF.

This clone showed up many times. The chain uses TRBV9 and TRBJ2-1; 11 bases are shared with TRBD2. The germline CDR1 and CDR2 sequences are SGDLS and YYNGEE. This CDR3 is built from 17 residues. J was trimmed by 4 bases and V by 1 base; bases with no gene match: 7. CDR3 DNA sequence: TGTGCCAGCAGCGTAAAGGGGCTAGCGGGGGGTTACAATGAGCAGTTCTTC. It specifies CASSVKGLAGGYNEQFF.

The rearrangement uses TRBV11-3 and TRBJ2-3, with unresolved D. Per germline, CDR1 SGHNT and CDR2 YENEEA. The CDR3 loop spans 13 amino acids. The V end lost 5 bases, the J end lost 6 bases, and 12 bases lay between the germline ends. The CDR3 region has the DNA TGTGCCAGCAGCCCGCCGACCGGGGATACGCAGTATTTT. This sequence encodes CASSPPTGDTQYF.

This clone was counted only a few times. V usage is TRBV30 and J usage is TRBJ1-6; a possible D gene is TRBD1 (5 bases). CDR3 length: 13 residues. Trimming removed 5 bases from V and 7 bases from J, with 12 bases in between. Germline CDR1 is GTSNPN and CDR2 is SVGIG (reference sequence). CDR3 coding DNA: TGTGCCTGGGAAGACAGCCGGAATTCACCCCTCCACTTT. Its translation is CAWEDSRNSPLHF.

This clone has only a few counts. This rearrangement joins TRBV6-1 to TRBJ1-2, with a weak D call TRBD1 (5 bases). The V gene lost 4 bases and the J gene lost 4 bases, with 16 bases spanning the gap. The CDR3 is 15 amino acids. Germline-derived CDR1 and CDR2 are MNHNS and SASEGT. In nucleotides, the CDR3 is TGTGCCAGCAGTGCGGAGGACGGGGCATCCTATGGCTACACCTTC. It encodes CASSAEDGASYGYTF.

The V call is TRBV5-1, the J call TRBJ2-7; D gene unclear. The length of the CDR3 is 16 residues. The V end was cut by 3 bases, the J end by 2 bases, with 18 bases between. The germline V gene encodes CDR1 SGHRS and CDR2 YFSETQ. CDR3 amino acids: CASSSTSGKDAYEQYF. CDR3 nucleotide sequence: TGCGCCAGCAGCTCGACCTCAGGAAAAGACGCCTACGAGCAGTACTTC.